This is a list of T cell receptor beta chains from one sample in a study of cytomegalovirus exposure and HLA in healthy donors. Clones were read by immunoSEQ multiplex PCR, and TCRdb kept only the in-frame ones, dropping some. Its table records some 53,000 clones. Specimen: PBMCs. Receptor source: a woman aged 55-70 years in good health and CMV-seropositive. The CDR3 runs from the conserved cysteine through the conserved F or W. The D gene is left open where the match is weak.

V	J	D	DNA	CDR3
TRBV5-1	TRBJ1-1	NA	TGCGCCAGCAGCTTGGAGGGGACAAAAAGCAGTATGAAAGGCACTGAAGCTTTCTTT	CASSLEGTKSSMKGTEAFF
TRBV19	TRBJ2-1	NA	TGTGCCGCCAACCAGGGGAGGGGTAGTGAGCAGTTCTTC	CAANQGRGSEQFF
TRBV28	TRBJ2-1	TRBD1	TGTGCCAGCAGTTCCGGACAGGGAGAGCAGTTCTTC	CASSSGQGEQFF
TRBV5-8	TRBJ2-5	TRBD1	TGTGCCAGCAGCCTGGGACAGGGGGCTGAGACCCAGTACTTC	CASSLGQGAETQYF
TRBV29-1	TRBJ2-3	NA	TGCAGCTCTGGGAGGCCCGGCACAGATACGCAGTATTTT	CSSGRPGTDTQYF
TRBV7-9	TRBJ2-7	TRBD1	TGTGCCAGCTCTGAGGGGGCTAGCTATTTCTACGAGCAGTACTTC	CASSEGASYFYEQYF
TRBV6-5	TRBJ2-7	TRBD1	TGTGCCAGCAGTCCGACAGGGGGACCGGAGGAGCAGTACTTC	CASSPTGGPEEQYF
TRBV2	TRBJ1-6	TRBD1	TGTGCCAGCAGTGGAGACGGACAGGCGTCACCCCTCCACTTT	CASSGDGQASPLHF
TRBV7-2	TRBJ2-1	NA	TGTGCCAGCAGCTTAGGAGTAGGGAGCAATGAGCAGTTCTTC	CASSLGVGSNEQFF
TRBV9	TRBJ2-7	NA	TGTGCCAGCAGCGCCACAGGTGCTGTCTACGAGCAGTACTTC	CASSATGAVYEQYF
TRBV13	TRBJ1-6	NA	TGTGCCAGCAGCTTAGAGGGGAATTCACCCCTCCACTTT	CASSLEGNSPLHF
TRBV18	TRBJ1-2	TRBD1	TGTGCCAGCTCACCAGGAACAGGACAGGGCTGGGGCTACACCTTC	CASSPGTGQGWGYTF
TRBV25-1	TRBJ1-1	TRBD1	TGTGCCAGCAGTGGAGGACAGGGCACTGAAGCTTTCTTT	CASSGGQGTEAFF
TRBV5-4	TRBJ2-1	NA	TGTGCCAGCAGCTTGGTAACCTACAATGAGCAGTTCTTC	CASSLVTYNEQFF
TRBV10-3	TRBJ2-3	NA	TGTGCCATCAGTGAGTCGTGGACTAGCACAGATACGCAGTATTTT	CAISESWTSTDTQYF
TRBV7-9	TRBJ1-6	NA	TGTGCCAGCAGCTTAGAGAGGGGGTGGGATTCACCCCTCCACTTT	CASSLERGWDSPLHF
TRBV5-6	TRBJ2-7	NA	TGTGCCAGCAGCCAACACGGAGGGGACGAGCAGTACTTC	CASSQHGGDEQYF
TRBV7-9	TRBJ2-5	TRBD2	TGTGCCAGCAGCTTGGCTAGCGGGGGGCAAGAGACCCAGTACTTC	CASSLASGGQETQYF
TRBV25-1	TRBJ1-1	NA	TGTGCCAGCTCTCGGGGGGTAAACACTGAAGCTTTCTTT	CASSRGVNTEAFF
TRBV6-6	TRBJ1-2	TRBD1	TGTGCCACCACCAGGACAGGGAATGGCTACACCTTC	CATTRTGNGYTF
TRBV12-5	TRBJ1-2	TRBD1	TGTGCTAGTGGTCGACCAGGGACAGGGGATGGCTACACCTTC	CASGRPGTGDGYTF
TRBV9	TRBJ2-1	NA	TGTGCCAGCAGCTATTTACAATACAATGAGCAGTTCTTC	CASSYLQYNEQFF
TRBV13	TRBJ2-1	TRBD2	TGTGCCAGCAGCGCTGGACTAGCGGGTAACAATGAGCAGTTCTTC	CASSAGLAGNNEQFF
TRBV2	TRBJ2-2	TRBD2	TGTGCCAGCAGCCCACTAGCGGGGGGCAGTACCGGGGAGCTGTTTTTT	CASSPLAGGSTGELFF
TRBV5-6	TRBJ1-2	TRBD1	TGTGCCAGCAGCTCACAGGGGGGGGCTGGCTACACCTTC	CASSSQGGAGYTF
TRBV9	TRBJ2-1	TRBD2	TGTGCCAGCAGCGTGTCCGCCGGGACTAGCGGACCTGAGCAGTTCTTC	CASSVSAGTSGPEQFF
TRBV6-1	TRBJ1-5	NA	TGTGCCAGCAGTGAACGGGGGGGTACCAGCAATCAGCCCCAGCATTTT	CASSERGGTSNQPQHF
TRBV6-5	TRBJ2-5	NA	TGTGCCAGCAGTTACTCCTTGAGCAGGGATGGAGAGACCCAGTACTTC	CASSYSLSRDGETQYF
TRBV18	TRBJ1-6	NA	TGTGGAGCAGGGGTGTCGTTGGATTCACCCCTCCACTTT	CGAGVSLDSPLHF